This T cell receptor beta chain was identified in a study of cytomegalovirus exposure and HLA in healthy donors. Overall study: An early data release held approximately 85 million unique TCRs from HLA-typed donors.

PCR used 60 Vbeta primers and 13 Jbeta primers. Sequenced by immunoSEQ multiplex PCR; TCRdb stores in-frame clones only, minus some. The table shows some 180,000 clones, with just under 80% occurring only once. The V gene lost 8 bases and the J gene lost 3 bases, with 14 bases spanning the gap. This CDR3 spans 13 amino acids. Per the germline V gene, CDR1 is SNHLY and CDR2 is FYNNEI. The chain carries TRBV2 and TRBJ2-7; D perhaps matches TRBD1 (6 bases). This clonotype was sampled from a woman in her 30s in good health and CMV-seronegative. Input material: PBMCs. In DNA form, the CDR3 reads TGTGCCAGCTTCCGGACAGTTTTCTACGAGCAGTACTTC. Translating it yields CASFRTVFYEQYF.